This T cell receptor (beta chain) was observed in a study of blood T cell repertoires in COVID-19. At the level of the study: COVID-19 samples, acute and convalescent, were from the United States, Italy and Spain.

The authors' processing: From reference gene primer amplification, estimates of nucleated cell counts were derived. The protocol was immunoSEQ multiplex PCR, while the TCRdb copy is restricted to in-frame clones and leaves out a portion. The V and J calls and clone size were taken over from that table, and D and trimming were inferred from the DNA. The table lists about 120,000 clones, around 90% of them singletons. Seattle participants joined during active infection and were tracked over time. The clonotype originates from a woman in her fifties or sixties with COVID-19, enrolled during active disease. The specimen was peripheral blood.

DNA for the CDR3: TGTGCCAGCAGCTCCATAGGACAGAGGGGAAAATTCTCTGGGGCCAACGTCCTGACTTTC. Its protein is CASSSIGQRGKFSGANVLTF. The J gene is TRBJ2-6, the V gene TRBV7-8; TRBD1 is a possible D gene (6 bases). The germline V and J ends were trimmed by 4 bases and 0 bases, with 22 bases remaining between them. Germline V gene sequence: CDR1 SGHVS, CDR2 FQNEAQ. The CDR3 covers 20 residues.